One and the same sample provided the 26 T cell receptor beta chains below, sequenced in a study of blood T cells in healthy people across ages. PCR was performed a second time for about 7 to 12 cycles using a sample-barcoded 5' primer and a J-beta primer mix. TCRdb re-called the 5' RACE reads with MiXCR, one entry per CDR3 protein. The repertoire holds 700,000 to 900,000 distinct CDR3 sequences, with roughly 53% as singletons. Specimen: blood. The receptors were sampled from a man older than 75 in good health.

This clonotype was recorded many times. The junction and the germline gene differ at one end; a read error may be behind it. The chain links TRBV5-1 to TRBJ2-5; D call uncertain. Germline CDR1 reads SGHRS; CDR2 reads YFSETQ. This CDR3 has 12 amino acids. CDR3 amino acids: CASSLGLETQYF. The DNA of the CDR3 is TGTGCCAGCAGCTTAGGGTTGGAGACCCAGTACTTC. Filled out from reference TRBV5-1 and TRBJ2-5, the complete variable domain reads KAGVTQTPRYLIKTRGQQVTLSCSPISGHRSVSWYQQTPGQGLQFLFEYFSETQRNKGNFPGRFSGRQFSNSRSEMNVSTLELGDSALYLCASSLGLETQYFGPGTRLLVL.

This clonotype has only a few counts. The gene calls are TRBV20-1 and TRBJ2-1; 12 bases are a match to TRBD2. The CDR3 is made up of 15 amino acids. Looked up from germline, CDR1 is DFQATT and CDR2 is SNEGSKA (reference sequence). V lost 6 bases, J lost 1 base, and 4 bases stayed unmatched. The CDR3 loop is CSARTSGMSYNEQFF. The CDR3 nucleotides are TGCAGTGCCCGGACTAGCGGGATGTCCTACAATGAGCAGTTCTTC.

This clonotype was recorded a few times. The CDR3 region is CASSSETPNYGYTF. In DNA, the CDR3 is TGTGCCAGCAGCTCGGAGACACCAAACTATGGCTACACCTTC. This chain links TRBV7-9 with TRBJ1-2; D is uncertain. There are 14 residues in the CDR3. Trimming stripped 4 bases from V and 2 bases from J, with 11 bases between. Germline lookup yields CDR1 SEHNR and CDR2 FQNEAQ (reference sequence).

The chain combines TRBV18 with TRBJ2-6, with 10 bases aligning to TRBD1. The CDR3 spans 18 residues. Germline V gene data show CDR1 as KGHSH and CDR2 as LQKENI. The V gene end was trimmed by 1 base and the J gene end by 2 bases; junction bases not matched to a gene: 5. CDR3 sequence: CASSPLETGGTGANVLTF. The CDR3 DNA reads TGTGCCAGCTCACCACTCGAGACAGGGGGCACTGGGGCCAACGTCCTGACTTTC.

This rearrangement joins TRBV6-1 to TRBJ2-5; TRBD2 aligns across 8 bases. Judging by the DNA end, TRBJ2-7 fits better; the J call may be wrong. Germline V gives CDR1 MNHNS, CDR2 SASEGT. This CDR3 spans 14 amino acids. CDR3 DNA sequence: TGTGCCAGCATCCCGGGACTAGACACCTACGAGCAGTACTTC. This codes for CASIPGLDTYEQYF.

The chain carries TRBV9 and TRBJ2-5, with TRBD1 identical over 11 bases. With V trimmed by 0 bases and J by 6 bases, 4 bases remained unmatched. The germline V gene encodes CDR1 SGDLS and CDR2 YYNGEE. This CDR3 is built from 15 residues. DNA for the CDR3: TGTGCCAGCAGCGTAGCTGGGACAGGGGGTCAGACCCAGTACTTC. Translating gives CASSVAGTGGQTQYF.

A few counts support this clonotype. The chain recombines TRBV3-1 with TRBJ2-1; 13 nucleotides line up with TRBD2. This CDR3 has 14 amino acids. From germline, CDR1 is LGHDT and CDR2 YNNKEL (reference sequence). Trimming cost V 3 bases and J 11 bases; bases outside gene matches: 4. The CDR3 DNA reads TGTGCCAGCAGCCAGGGGACTAGCGGGACCCAGCAGTTCTTC. Translated, it gives CASSQGTSGTQQFF.

The chain uses TRBV6-5 and TRBJ2-7; D remains ambiguous. The V gene lost 8 bases and the J gene lost 2 bases, with 10 bases spanning the gap. Germline V CDR1 and CDR2: MNHEY, SVGAGI. The CDR3 runs 12 residues. CDR3 loop: CASRPTTYEQYF. In nucleotides, the CDR3 is TGTGCCAGCCGACCCACCACCTACGAGCAGTACTTC.

The chain has TRBV5-1 and TRBJ2-7; D not certain. CDR1 and CDR2 from the germline V gene are SGHRS and YFSETQ. V lost 0 bases, J lost 3 bases, and 10 bases lay in between. The CDR3 length is 14 residues. CDR3 protein: CASSLAAVNYEQYF. In DNA form, the CDR3 reads TGCGCCAGCAGCTTGGCCGCTGTGAACTACGAGCAGTACTTC.

This clonotype occurred many times. A junction boundary mismatches the germline segment, possibly from a read error. The V gene is TRBV29-1, the J gene TRBJ2-5; D gene ambiguous. The CDR3 has 10 amino acids. The germline gives CDR1 SQVTM, CDR2 ANQGSEA. The CDR3 nucleotides read TGTTCGGGCGGAGAGGAGACCCAGTACTTC. Encoded protein: CSGGEETQYF.

This clonotype appeared a few times. V and J are TRBV7-2 and TRBJ2-7; D may be TRBD2 (6 bases). The CDR3 has 16 amino acids. The V gene lost 1 base and the J gene lost 3 bases, with 16 bases spanning the gap. Germline-derived CDR1 and CDR2 are SGHTA and FQGNSA. The CDR3 here is CASSLGYSLGGYEQYF. The CDR3 DNA is TGTGCCAGCAGCTTAGGTTATAGTCTGGGAGGCTACGAGCAGTACTTC.

This clonotype has a handful of counts. The rearrangement uses TRBV20-1 and TRBJ1-5; D is ambiguous. The CDR3 is made up of 13 amino acids. The germline V gene has CDR1 DFQATT and CDR2 SNEGSKA (reference sequence). V lost 0 bases, J lost 11 bases, and 14 bases lay in between. The CDR3: CSARDMVRLTQHF. The DNA for the CDR3 is TGCAGTGCTAGAGATATGGTACGGCTTACCCAGCATTTT.

The CDR3 nucleotides are TGTGCCAGCAGCCAAGAAGGGTTGGCAGGAGGTATGGGTCAGCCCCAGCATTTT. As protein: CASSQEGLAGGMGQPQHF. The chain has TRBV4-2 and TRBJ1-5; unclear D gene. The CDR3 totals 18 residues. Germline CDR1 reads LGHNA; CDR2 reads YNFKEQ. Trimming shortened V by 0 bases and J by 6 bases, and 21 bases separated the two germline ends.

The V and J genes are TRBV6-2 or TRBV6-3 and TRBJ2-7, with D maybe TRBD2 (6 bases). Trimming pared 4 bases from V and 0 bases from J, leaving 10 bases between. This CDR3 has 14 amino acids. Germline CDR1 MNHEY, CDR2 SVGEGT. CDR3 sequence reads: CASSSGLHSYEQYF. The CDR3 DNA sequence: TGTGCCAGCAGTTCGGGACTCCACTCCTACGAGCAGTACTTC.

This sequence joins TRBV30 and TRBJ2-7, with 7 bases identical to TRBD2. Germline V lookup: CDR1 GTSNPN, CDR2 SVGIG (reference sequence). The V and J ends lost 2 bases and 6 bases, in that order; junction bases with no gene match: 10. CDR3 length: 14 residues. CDR3 protein: CAWSRLARLSEQYF. CDR3 sequence (DNA): TGTGCCTGGAGTCGACTAGCTCGACTATCCGAGCAGTACTTC.

This clonotype was found a few times. The J gene is TRBJ2-7, the V gene TRBV5-1; 12 bases agree with TRBD2. CDR1 is SGHRS and CDR2 is YFSETQ in the germline V gene. The CDR3 runs 17 residues. J was trimmed by 2 bases and V by 4 bases; bases with no gene match: 10. CDR3 bases: TGCGCCAGCAGCGCAACTAGCGGGAGGCCTAAGACCTACGAGCAGTACTTC. Translation gives CASSATSGRPKTYEQYF.

The chain employs TRBV29-1 and TRBJ2-7; D tentatively reads TRBD1 or TRBD2 (5 bases each). Germline CDR1 and CDR2: SQVTM and ANQGSEA. The CDR3 sequence is 14 residues long. V was pared by 6 bases and J by 5 bases, with 20 bases between. The CDR3 DNA sequence: TGCAGCGTAGAGGGGTGGGGCCGGAGACACGAGCAGTACTTC. Translation gives CSVEGWGRRHEQYF.

In this sample, this clonotype turned up once. J is TRBJ2-7 and V is TRBV27; 7 bases fit TRBD2. This CDR3 spans 14 amino acids. CDR1 is MNHEY and CDR2 is SMNVEV in the germline V gene (reference sequence). The V and J ends lost 7 bases and 7 bases, in that order; junction bases with no gene match: 13. CDR3 sequence: CASTRLTSNNEQYF. In DNA, the CDR3 is TGTGCCAGCACCCGACTGACTAGCAACAATGAGCAGTACTTC.

The V and J genes are TRBV6-5 and TRBJ2-7; D remains unclear. The V end lost 0 bases, the J end lost 0 bases, and 12 bases lay between the germline ends. The CDR3 extends over 16 amino acids. CDR1 MNHEY and CDR2 SVGAGI come from the germline V gene. The CDR3 protein is CASSYSNPGPSYEQYF. CDR3 bases: TGTGCCAGCAGTTACTCGAATCCAGGACCCTCCTACGAGCAGTACTTC.

This chain joins TRBV10-3 and TRBJ2-7; 8 bases map to TRBD2. Germline V CDR1 and CDR2: ENHRY, SYGVKD. This CDR3 has 12 amino acids. Trimming at V came to 10 bases and at J to 6 bases, leaving 8 bases not matched to a gene. The CDR3 sequence: CATTLAGGEQYF. CDR3 DNA: TGTGCCACCACCCTTGCGGGGGGCGAGCAGTACTTC.

In its sample, this clonotype was seen once. The gene calls are TRBV24-1 and TRBJ1-2, with 7 nucleotides matching TRBD1. The V and J ends lost 3 bases and 4 bases, in that order; junction bases with no gene match: 4. Germline V gives CDR1 KGHDR, CDR2 SFDVKD. The CDR3 extends over 14 amino acids. Here the CDR3 DNA reads TGTGCCACCAGTGATGCCGACAGGGTCTATGGCTACACCTTC. Its protein product is CATSDADRVYGYTF.

V gene TRBV28 combines with J gene TRBJ2-1, with 11 bases identical to TRBD1. V gave up 6 bases and J gave up 12 bases; unmatched junction bases: 10. The CDR3 runs to 14 residues. Germline CDR1 reads MDHEN; CDR2 reads SYDVKM. In nucleotides, the CDR3 is TGTGCCAGCAGACCACCGGGACAGGGGGGAGGGCAGTTCTTC. It yields the protein CASRPPGQGGGQFF. Drawing the rest from reference TRBV28 and TRBJ2-1, the complete variable domain is DVKVTQSSRYLVKRTGEKVFLECVQDMDHENMFWYRQDPGLGLRLIYFSYDVKMKEKGDIPEGYSVSREKKERFSLILESASTNQTSMYLCASRPPGQGGGQFFGPGTRLTVL.

In its sample, this clonotype was seen a few times. The chain employs TRBV2 and TRBJ2-3; D uncertain. Germline V gene data show CDR1 as SNHLY and CDR2 as FYNNEI. V lost 7 bases and J lost 8, with 16 bases in between. This CDR3 has 13 residues. The CDR3 loop reads CASTDGAPFTQYF. The CDR3 region has the DNA TGTGCCAGCACAGATGGCGCTCCCTTTACGCAGTATTTT.

This clonotype was recorded many times. The gene calls are TRBV18 and TRBJ1-2; D remains unclear. Deletions cut 2 bases from V and 8 bases from J, with 9 bases between. Germline V gene sequence: CDR1 KGHSH, CDR2 LQKENI. The CDR3 extends over 12 amino acids. CDR3 bases: TGTGCCAGCTCACCAGGGGATGGGGGCTACACCTTC. Its protein product is CASSPGDGGYTF.

The chain carries TRBV27 and TRBJ1-4; D uncertain. CDR1 is MNHEY, CDR2 SMNVEV, per germline (reference sequence). Trimming cost V 5 bases and J 3 bases, with 10 bases left between them. The CDR3 extends over 14 amino acids. The CDR3 region has the DNA TGTGCCAGCAGTCCCAGGATGGCTAATGAAAAACTGTTTTTT. This sequence encodes CASSPRMANEKLFF.

The chain employs TRBV4-1 and TRBJ1-3; no clear D. V was pared by 0 bases and J by 4 bases, with 10 bases between. There are 15 residues in the CDR3. CDR1 and CDR2 from the germline V gene are MGHRA and YSYEKL. The CDR3 region is CASSQDPGEGNTIYF. The CDR3 DNA sequence: TGCGCCAGCAGCCAAGACCCCGGGGAGGGAAACACCATATATTTT.